The 21 T cell receptor beta chains presented below share a single source sample, sequenced in a study of metastatic and nonmetastatic thyroid tumors. TCRdb re-analyzed the PCR reads through MiXCR. Among tens of thousands of clones listed, about 15% were seen once. Patients had received no treatment of any kind before thyroid surgery. Sequencing input: blood. All receptors derive from a female donor with papillary thyroid cancer or a benign thyroid nodule (not recorded which). Some clones in this sample may be carry-over from other donors' samples.

This clone has at least ten counts. This sequence joins TRBV9 and TRBJ2-1; D call uncertain. Per germline, CDR1 SGDLS and CDR2 YYNGEE. CDR3 length equals 12 residues. V gave up 6 bases and J gave up 8 bases, with 12 bases separating them. The CDR3, as DNA: TGTGCCAGCAACCGATACGGCGATGAGCAGTTCTTC. It yields the protein CASNRYGDEQFF.

This clone was found many times. The V and J genes are TRBV25-1 and TRBJ2-5; weak D call: TRBD1 (7 bases). Germline CDR1 MGHDK, CDR2 SYGVNS. V was clipped by 5 bases and J by 3 bases, with 10 bases between them. The CDR3 extends over 13 amino acids. CDR3 amino acids: CASSRGTEETQYF. DNA of the CDR3: TGTGCCAGCAGTCGCGGGACAGAAGAGACCCAGTACTTC.

The chain couples TRBV6-1 to TRBJ2-7; D remains ambiguous. V was pared by 5 bases and J by 3 bases, with 5 bases between. The CDR3 sequence is 11 residues long. Per the germline V gene, CDR1 is MNHNS and CDR2 is SASEGT. The CDR3 reads CASSIYYEQYF. CDR3 DNA sequence: TGTGCCAGCAGTATTTACTACGAGCAGTACTTC.

This clone was counted ten times or more. V is TRBV10-3 and J is TRBJ1-1; D call uncertain. This CDR3 has 14 amino acids. Deletions cut 6 bases from V and 4 bases from J, with 15 bases between. The germline CDR1 and CDR2 sequences are ENHRY and SYGVKD. The CDR3 loop reads CAIRDFVETTEAFF. The CDR3 nucleotides read TGTGCCATCAGGGACTTTGTAGAAACCACTGAAGCTTTCTTT.

By sample share, this clone is medium-sized. The chain joins TRBV10-3 to TRBJ1-5, with 10 bases aligning to TRBD1. The germline V gene encodes CDR1 ENHRY and CDR2 SYGVKD. The CDR3 is 14 residues long. V was pared by 11 bases and J by 0 bases, with 4 bases of the junction left unmatched. CDR3: CAVGTGDSNQPQHF. CDR3 in DNA: TGTGCCGTCGGGACAGGGGATAGCAATCAGCCCCAGCATTTT.

This clone occurred many times. The gene calls are TRBV12-3 or TRBV12-4 and TRBJ2-1; 15 nucleotides agree with TRBD2. CDR3 size: 16 residues. Trimming cost V 5 bases and J 7 bases; bases outside gene matches: 6. The chain's CDR3 is CASSPSGTSGGNEQFF. CDR3 in DNA: TGTGCCAGCAGTCCCTCCGGGACTAGCGGGGGGAATGAGCAGTTCTTC.

This clone has ten or more counts. The V call is TRBV10-2, the J call TRBJ1-2; no definite D call. Germline lookup yields CDR1 WSHSY and CDR2 SAAADI. V was cut by 5 bases and J by 3 bases, with 13 bases left in between. The CDR3 loop spans 14 amino acids. Here the CDR3 DNA reads TGCGCCAGCAGTTCCTCGAGGGCGTACTATGGCTACACCTTC. Translated, it gives CASSSSRAYYGYTF.

This clone occurred many times. This may be a read error: a much more frequent sequence differs by one nucleotide. V and J are TRBV12-3 or TRBV12-4 and TRBJ1-2, with 8 bases aligning to TRBD1. The CDR3 totals 13 residues. The DNA for the CDR3 is TGTACCAGCACCGCTGGACAGGGCTATGGCTACACCTTC. It translates to CTSTAGQGYGYTF.

The sample holds many counts of this clone. The chain is built from TRBV30 and TRBJ2-1; tentatively, D is TRBD2 (6 bases). Germline V gene lookup returns CDR1 GTSNPN and CDR2 SVGIG (reference sequence). The CDR3 is made up of 15 amino acids. V was pared by 5 bases and J by 4 bases, with 18 bases between. CDR3 loop: CAWGGPLATYNEQFF. DNA for the CDR3: TGTGCCTGGGGCGGCCCTCTAGCGACTTACAATGAGCAGTTCTTC. The variable domain in full, with the rest retrieved from reference TRBV30 and TRBJ2-1, is SQTIHQWPATLVQPVGSPLSLECTVEGTSNPNLYWYRQAAGRGLQLLFYSVGIGQISSEVPQNLSASRPQDRQFILSSKKLLLSDSGFYLCAWGGPLATYNEQFFGPGTRLTVL.

This clone was counted ten times or more. The chain is built from TRBV5-1 and TRBJ2-3, with D tentatively TRBD2 (5 bases). Looked up from germline, CDR1 is SGHRS and CDR2 is YFSETQ. The CDR3 contains 13 residues. The V gene lost 2 bases and the J gene lost 1 base, with 5 bases spanning the gap. The CDR3 coding sequence is TGCGCCAGCAGCTTCGGGGGCACAGATACGCAGTATTTT. Translating gives CASSFGGTDTQYF.

Many counts were recorded for this clone. Other DNA sequences in the sample encode the same CDR3. The genes are TRBV30 and TRBJ1-1; TRBD1 aligns across 10 bases. Germline V gives CDR1 GTSNPN, CDR2 SVGIG (reference sequence). V shed 5 bases and J 4 bases; nucleotides not matched to a gene: 10. CDR3 length equals 15 residues. The CDR3 here is CAWGGTGVSSTEAFF. The CDR3 bases are TGTGCCTGGGGGGGGACAGGGGTGAGTAGCACTGAAGCTTTCTTT.

This clone showed up many times. The chain uses TRBV3-1 and TRBJ1-2; a possible D gene is TRBD1 (5 bases). CDR1 is LGHDT, CDR2 YNNKEL, per germline (reference sequence). The CDR3 loop spans 13 amino acids. Trimming took off 4 bases at V and 8 bases at J, with 14 bases between the two ends. CDR3 sequence (DNA): TGTGCCAGCAGCCTTCGGGGGGTGGAAGGCTACACCTTC. As protein: CASSLRGVEGYTF. The full variable domain, rest sourced from reference TRBV3-1 and TRBJ1-2, is DTAVSQTPKYLVTQMGNDKSIKCEQNLGHDTMYWYKQDSKKFLKIMFSYNNKELIINETVPNRFSPKSPDKAHLNLHINSLELGDSAVYFCASSLRGVEGYTFGSGTRLTVV.

This clone was counted only a few times. The genes are TRBV5-4 and TRBJ2-2; 9 bases match TRBD1. The V segment lost 4 bases and the J segment 5 bases; nucleotides outside the gene matches: 9. CDR3 length: 16 residues. Germline-derived CDR1 and CDR2 are SGHNT and YYREEE (reference sequence). This chain's CDR3 is CASSLRDREWTGELFF. For the CDR3, the DNA is TGTGCCAGCAGCCTCCGGGACAGGGAATGGACCGGGGAGCTGTTTTTT.

This clone was recorded many times. The V call is TRBV2, the J call TRBJ1-4; D gene ambiguous. This CDR3 comprises 11 residues. Per germline, CDR1 SNHLY and CDR2 FYNNEI. V lost 4 bases to trimming and J lost 8 bases, with 5 bases between them. The DNA for the CDR3 is TGTGCCAGCAGTGTTAGGGAAAAACTGTTTTTT. It is translated as CASSVREKLFF.

This clone was recorded many times. The chain employs TRBV7-6 and TRBJ2-2; D uncertain. The CDR3 is made up of 13 amino acids. Germline assignment: CDR1 SGHVS and CDR2 FNYEAQ. Trimming shortened V by 1 base and J by 6 bases, and 6 bases separated the two germline ends. As DNA, the CDR3 is TGTGCCAGCAGCTTAGATTCAGCCGGGGAGCTGTTTTTT. This gives the protein CASSLDSAGELFF.

This clone was seen at least ten times. This chain links TRBV30 with TRBJ2-3; no clear D gene. CDR1 and CDR2 (germline): GTSNPN, SVGIG (reference sequence). The V gene lost 1 base and the J gene lost 3 bases, with 5 bases spanning the gap. The CDR3 has 12 amino acids. CDR3 residues: CAWSGGTDTQYF. The CDR3 region has the DNA TGTGCCTGGAGTGGCGGAACAGATACGCAGTATTTT.

The chain links TRBV5-1 to TRBJ2-7; 7 nucleotides agree with TRBD2. Trimming at V came to 4 bases and at J to 7 bases, leaving 14 bases not matched to a gene. Germline assignment: CDR1 SGHRS and CDR2 YFSETQ. This CDR3 comprises 15 residues. CDR3: CASSEAGRNEGEQYF. In DNA, the CDR3 is TGCGCCAGCAGCGAAGCGGGAAGGAACGAAGGTGAGCAGTACTTC.

This clone was detected many times. The rearrangement links TRBV11-2 to TRBJ2-2, with 7 bases lining up with TRBD1. V dropped 5 bases and J dropped 3; count of bases not matched to a gene: 6. This CDR3 is 15 amino acids long. Per the germline V gene, CDR1 is SGHAT and CDR2 is FQNNGV. This chain's CDR3 is CASSRQGSYTGELFF. The CDR3 nucleotides are TGTGCCAGCAGCAGACAGGGCTCTTACACCGGGGAGCTGTTTTTT.

This clone was counted ten times or more. Other DNA sequences in this specimen translate into the identical CDR3. This chain uses TRBV19 with TRBJ2-3, with D possibly matching TRBD2 (6 bases). The CDR3 has 15 amino acids. Trimming shortened V by 6 bases and J by 4 bases, and 17 bases separated the two germline ends. CDR1 and CDR2 (germline): LNHDA, SQIVND (reference sequence). CDR3 amino acids: CASSSTGLYSDTQYF. CDR3 sequence (DNA): TGTGCCAGTAGCTCGACTGGACTATATTCAGATACGCAGTATTTT. Drawing the rest from reference TRBV19 and TRBJ2-3, the complete variable domain is DGGITQSPKYLFRKEGQNVTLSCEQNLNHDAMYWYRQDPGQGLRLIYYSQIVNDFQKGDIAEGYSVSREKKESFPLTVTSAQKNPTAFYLCASSSTGLYSDTQYFGPGTRLTVL.

The table lists this clone with a few counts. This chain links TRBV28 with TRBJ2-5; D unresolved. The CDR3 extends over 12 amino acids. With 10 bases removed from V and 2 bases from J, the gap between germline ends came to 11 bases. The germline gives CDR1 MDHEN, CDR2 SYDVKM. The CDR3 here is CAIRRLQETQYF. In DNA, the CDR3 is TGTGCCATCCGACGGCTACAAGAGACCCAGTACTTC.

The chain has TRBV7-6 and TRBJ2-1; 9 bases align to TRBD2. Germline V CDR1 and CDR2: SGHVS, FNYEAQ. CDR3 length: 15 amino acids. V dropped 0 bases and J dropped 7; count of bases not matched to a gene: 4. The CDR3 reads CASSLAAGGQNEQFF. The CDR3 coding sequence is TGTGCCAGCAGCTTAGCAGCGGGGGGCCAGAATGAGCAGTTCTTC.